Sequencing of this T cell receptor beta chain was carried out in a study of OX40 agonist ivuxolimab in advanced cancers. Background on the whole study: Ivuxolimab was an agonistic, fully human IgG2 monoclonal antibody directed against OX40 (CD134), a costimulatory receptor. Peripheral TCRbeta sequencing was intended to test whether TCR sequence diversity was altered and clonal T-cell expansion was caused by ivuxolimab. Among the roughly 50 dose-escalation patients, about 19 had hepatocellular carcinoma, roughly 15 melanoma, 9 renal cell carcinoma and 9 head and neck cancer. Partial responses occurred in three dose-escalation patients, of whom one had hepatocellular carcinoma and two had cutaneous melanoma. In the dose-escalation cohort, nearly 85% of patients were male, and the mean age was roughly 56 years with a range of roughly 20 to 80. The paper reports the monotherapy dose-escalation portion (N = 52 patients) of the phase I ivuxolimab trial. Intravenous ivuxolimab was administered to patients every 2 weeks at six dose levels: 0.01, 0.1, 0.3, 1.5, 3 and 10 mg/kg. Patients were allowed to have had prior anti-PD-1, anti-PD-L1 or anti-CTLA-4 therapy, and 40% of the dose-escalation patients had been treated with checkpoint inhibitors. On the study overall, not on this receptor specifically: The antigen specificity of the clonally expanded peripheral T cells was not determined. Low levels of normalized T-cell clonal expansion were also shown by some nonresponding patients. At doses from 0.1 to 3.0 mg/kg, clonal expansion was seen in both CD4+ and CD8+ blood T cells between baseline and week 6. In partial responders in the 0.1-3.0 mg/kg groups, normalized peripheral clonal expansion was found to be among the lowest, especially among CD8+ T cells. After ivuxolimab, more expanded clones were found on average in CD8+ T cells than in CD4+ T cells.

This clone was observed a single time. Its antigen target is currently unknown. Base qualities are missing; no much larger clone stands one base away. The trial excluded patients who had a history of autoimmune disease or were on systemic immunosuppression. Peripheral blood for TCR sequencing was drawn from every dose cohort at baseline, at cycle 4 day 1 and at cycle 7 day 1. Samples came from an open-label, multicenter, first-in-human phase I dose-escalation trial of ivuxolimab. Adults with locally advanced or metastatic melanoma, renal cell carcinoma, hepatocellular carcinoma or head and neck squamous cell carcinoma were enrolled in the trial. Before TCR sequencing, CD4+ T cells and CD8+ T cells from peripheral blood were sorted into separate populations. As encoded in the germline V gene (reference sequence), CDR1 is SEHNR while CDR2 is FQNEAQ. Counted from cysteine to phenylalanine, this CDR3 has 16 amino acids. Only the CDR3 DNA stays, 48 bases, in frame from base 1. Trimming removed 5 bases from V and 0 bases from J, leaving 15 bases between the germline ends.

Genomic DNA was extracted from sorted cells for sequencing of the TCRbeta CDR3 region. TCRbeta CDR3 regions were sequenced using the immunoSEQ Assay. TCRdb retrieved this table from immuneACCESS and kept in-frame rearrangements only. Not all clones are present; in checked studies, unresolved V genes account for under half, and no reason is known for the remainder. For this sample there are 30,000 to 45,000 clones; 82% appear just once. Clones ranked in the top ten supply about 1.8% of the sample. This specimen consisted of CD4+ or CD8+ T cells sorted from blood, obtained in a trial of the OX40 agonist ivuxolimab. The rearranged segments are TRBV7-9 and TRBJ2-3; no D segment can be confidently identified. The TCR comes from an adult with an advanced solid tumor such as melanoma, head and neck, liver or kidney cancer. The DNA is TGTGCCAGCAGCGACTCGGCCGCCCCTAGCACAGATACGCAGTATTTT. The resulting protein is CASSDSAAPSTDTQYF.